The source of this T cell receptor (beta chain) is a study of cytomegalovirus exposure and HLA in healthy donors. Broader study findings: Owing to their indistinguishability, certain V segments, notably TRBV6-2 and TRBV6-3, were excluded.

The PCR made use of 60 Vbeta and 13 Jbeta primers. Assay used: immunoSEQ multiplex PCR; TCRdb lists only in-frame clones, some missing. Found here are some 47,000 clones; the top ten clones hold 2.1%. The CDR3 covers 13 residues. Germline lookup yields CDR1 SQVTM and CDR2 ANQGSEA. Trimming cost V 5 bases and J 1 base, with 11 bases left between them. Points on this clone: Its target is not known.

The J gene is TRBJ1-1, the V gene TRBV29-1; D remains unclear. The receptor's source is a woman between 35 and 50 years old in good health and CMV-seronegative. Material: PBMCs. The CDR3 loop is CSVCELPNTEAFF. DNA of the CDR3: TGCAGCGTTTGCGAGCTCCCGAACACTGAAGCTTTCTTT. Filled out from reference TRBV29-1 and TRBJ1-1, the complete variable domain reads SAVISQKPSRDICQRGTSLTIQCQVDSQVTMMFWYRQQPGQSLTLIATANQGSEATYESGFVIDKFPISRPNLTFSTLTVSNMSPEDSSIYLCSVCELPNTEAFFGQGTRLTVV.